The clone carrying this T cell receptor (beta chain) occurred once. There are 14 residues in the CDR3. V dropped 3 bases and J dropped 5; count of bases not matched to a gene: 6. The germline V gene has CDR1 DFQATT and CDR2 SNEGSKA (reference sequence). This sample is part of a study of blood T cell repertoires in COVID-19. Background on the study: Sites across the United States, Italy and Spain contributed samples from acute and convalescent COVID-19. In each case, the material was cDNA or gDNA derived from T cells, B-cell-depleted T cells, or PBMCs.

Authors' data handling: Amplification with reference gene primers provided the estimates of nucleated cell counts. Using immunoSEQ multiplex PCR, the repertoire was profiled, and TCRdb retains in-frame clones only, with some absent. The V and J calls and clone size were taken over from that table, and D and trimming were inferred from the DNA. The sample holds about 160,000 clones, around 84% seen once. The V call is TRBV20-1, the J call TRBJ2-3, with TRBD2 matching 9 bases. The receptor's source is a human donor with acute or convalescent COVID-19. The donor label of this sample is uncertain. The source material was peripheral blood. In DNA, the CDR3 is TGCAGTGCTAGTAAGCGGGGGGTAGAAGATACGCAGTATTTT. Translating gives CSASKRGVEDTQYF.